This passage covers 10 T cell receptor beta chains from one sample sequenced in a study of T cell repertoires in cytomegalovirus infection. A single record per CDR3 protein comes from TCRdb applying MiXCR to the reads. This table holds some 300,000 distinct CDR3 sequences, about 9.2% found once. The sample taken for sequencing was PBMCs. Every receptor here comes from a human donor in good health (CMV status not recorded). Some clones in this sample may be carry-over from other donors' samples.

This clonotype was observed many times. The chain recombines TRBV5-6 with TRBJ2-1; D unresolved. The CDR3 loop spans 13 amino acids. V lost 0 bases to trimming and J lost 3 bases, with 4 bases between them. Germline V lookup: CDR1 SGHDT, CDR2 YYEEEE. The CDR3 region is CASSLDVYNEQFF. CDR3 DNA: TGTGCCAGCAGCTTGGATGTCTACAATGAGCAGTTCTTC.

This clonotype was recorded a few times. The CDR3 coding sequence is TGTGCCAGCAGCCGTTATCAGACAGACACAGATACGCAGTATTTT. Translating gives CASSRYQTDTDTQYF. The chain uses TRBV4-2 and TRBJ2-3, with a possible D match to TRBD1 (5 bases). CDR1 LGHNA and CDR2 YNFKEQ come from the germline V gene. Trimming removed 4 bases at V and 2 bases at J, with 13 bases between. This CDR3 region has 15 residues.

This clonotype was picked up many times. The V gene is TRBV2, the J gene TRBJ1-1; weak D call: TRBD1 (6 bases). Trimming cost V 7 bases and J 1 base, with 13 bases left between them. The CDR3 is made up of 14 amino acids. CDR1 and CDR2 from the germline V gene are SNHLY and FYNNEI. The CDR3 DNA reads as TGTGCCAGCACTCAAAGGGGGGGGAACACTGAAGCTTTCTTT. This codes for CASTQRGGNTEAFF.

This chain uses TRBV5-1 with TRBJ2-3, with 7 bases fitting TRBD1. Trimming removed 2 bases from V and 0 bases from J; junction bases left unmatched: 6. Germline-derived CDR1 and CDR2 are SGHRS and YFSETQ. The CDR3 sequence is 16 residues long. The CDR3 here is CASSFGQVLSTDTQYF. CDR3 coding DNA: TGCGCCAGCAGCTTCGGACAGGTACTTAGCACAGATACGCAGTATTTT.

This clonotype was detected ten times or more. The chain employs TRBV7-6 and TRBJ1-1; unclear D gene. V lost 1 base and J 7 bases, leaving 10 bases between the germline ends. Germline lookup yields CDR1 SGHVS and CDR2 FNYEAQ. The CDR3 consists of 13 residues. The DNA of the CDR3 is TGTGCCAGCAGCTTAGGTGGGGAGCTTGAAGCTTTCTTT. It codes for CASSLGGELEAFF.

This clonotype was counted at least ten times. The chain has TRBV7-2 and TRBJ1-2, with 9 bases matching TRBD1. The CDR3 loop spans 14 amino acids. Per germline, CDR1 SGHTA and CDR2 FQGNSA. The ends lost 8 bases at V and 4 bases at J; junction bases unmatched: 8. DNA of the CDR3: TGTGCCAGCGTCCTGGGACAGGGCTTCTATGGCTACACCTTC. Translating it yields CASVLGQGFYGYTF.

This clonotype was observed at least ten times. This rearrangement joins TRBV7-9 to TRBJ1-1, with D unresolved. The germline gives CDR1 SEHNR, CDR2 FQNEAQ (reference sequence). V lost 3 bases to trimming and J lost 8 bases, with 7 bases between them. This CDR3 comprises 11 residues. The CDR3 sequence: CASSFVGEAFF. CDR3 bases: TGTGCCAGCAGCTTCGTAGGAGAAGCTTTCTTT.

V gene TRBV27 combines with J gene TRBJ2-3, with a tentative D call TRBD2 (6 bases). Germline lookup yields CDR1 MNHEY and CDR2 SMNVEV (reference sequence). Trimming pared 7 bases from V and 6 bases from J, leaving 17 bases between. This CDR3 region has 14 residues. The chain's CDR3 is CASTPRTKADTQYF. The CDR3 DNA is TGTGCCAGCACCCCCCGGACTAAAGCGGATACGCAGTATTTT.

This clonotype was seen at least ten times. This chain uses TRBV25-1 with TRBJ2-7; TRBD2 agrees at 10 bases. The CDR3 consists of 14 residues. Per germline, CDR1 MGHDK and CDR2 SYGVNS. V was clipped by 7 bases and J by 2 bases; unmatched bases: 5. CDR3 coding DNA: TGTGCCAGCACTTCAGCGGGGGGGCCCTACGAGCAGTACTTC. Residues: CASTSAGGPYEQYF.

This clonotype has a handful of counts. The chain links TRBV28 to TRBJ2-3, with D maybe TRBD2 (5 bases). This CDR3 has 13 amino acids. CDR1 MDHEN and CDR2 SYDVKM come from the germline V gene. V shed 3 bases and J shed 4 bases, with 8 bases lying between them. The CDR3 spells CASSFDGADTQYF. CDR3 DNA: TGTGCCAGCAGTTTCGACGGGGCAGATACGCAGTATTTT.